These 29 T cell receptor beta chains were all obtained from the same sample, sequenced in a study of yellow fever vaccine responses in identical twins. In TCRdb, the RT-PCR reads were re-called with MiXCR into one record per CDR3 protein. The sample lists under 20,000 distinct CDR3 sequences, approximately 70% seen once, with more than 2% in the top ten. Sequenced material: T cells from blood (PBMCs), unsorted or a sorted subset (not recorded which), taken before or after yellow fever vaccination (not recorded which). The receptors stem from a woman younger than 35 who received the yellow fever vaccine.

The table lists this clonotype with a few counts. The rearrangement uses TRBV3-1 and TRBJ2-5; D gene ambiguous. Trimming shortened V by 3 bases and J by 3 bases, and 5 bases separated the two germline ends. The CDR3 contains 12 residues. CDR1 LGHDT and CDR2 YNNKEL come from the germline V gene (reference sequence). The CDR3 coding sequence is TGTGCCAGCAGCCACTCTGAAGAGACCCAGTACTTC. Its protein is CASSHSEETQYF.

This chain connects TRBV12-5 to TRBJ2-7; D might be TRBD2 (7 bases). The CDR3 covers 15 residues. Per germline, CDR1 LGHNT and CDR2 FRNRAP. V was trimmed by 6 bases and J by 0 bases, leaving 15 bases between them. The DNA of the CDR3 is TGTGCTAGTGGGGGAGGGGGAGGGATCTCCTACGAGCAGTACTTC. It encodes CASGGGGGISYEQYF.

This clonotype was picked up a small number of times. The chain recombines TRBV20-1 with TRBJ1-6; 8 nucleotides line up with TRBD1. The CDR3 has 13 residues. Germline V gives CDR1 DFQATT, CDR2 SNEGSKA (reference sequence). Trimming at V came to 6 bases and at J to 9 bases, leaving 7 bases not matched to a gene. The CDR3 loop reads CSANRGIGSPLHF. The CDR3 DNA sequence: TGCAGTGCAAACAGGGGGATAGGTTCACCCCTCCACTTT.

This chain connects TRBV18 to TRBJ2-3; D assignment may be TRBD1 or TRBD2 (5 bases each). Germline CDR1 is KGHSH and CDR2 is LQKENI. V was trimmed by 4 bases and J by 6 bases, leaving 14 bases between them. The CDR3 is made up of 14 amino acids. The CDR3: CASSLDTRGDTQYF. The CDR3 DNA follows: TGTGCCAGCTCACTGGACACTAGAGGGGATACGCAGTATTTT.

The chain employs TRBV4-1 and TRBJ2-1, with 8 bases identical to TRBD2. V gave up 7 bases and J gave up 6 bases; unmatched junction bases: 2. This CDR3 contains 12 residues. Germline-derived CDR1 and CDR2 are MGHRA and YSYEKL. The CDR3, as DNA: TGCGCCAGCAAGACTAGCGCCAATGAGCAGTTCTTC. Translating gives CASKTSANEQFF.

The chain couples TRBV21-1 to TRBJ2-1; TRBD1 is the table's D call and was not checked against the DNA. TRBV21-1 is marked as a pseudogene. The CDR3 runs to 17 residues. CDR3 in amino acids: CASSKGGCGRGNNEQFF. CDR3 coding DNA: TGTGCCAGCAGCAAAGGGGGATGTGGGCGGGGGAACAATGAGCAGTTCTTC.

J is TRBJ2-7 and V is TRBV10-3, with 7 nucleotides matching TRBD2. V gave up 3 bases and J gave up 4 bases; unmatched junction bases: 9. The CDR3 loop spans 15 amino acids. Germline CDR1 and CDR2: ENHRY and SYGVKD. The CDR3 DNA sequence: TGTGCCATCAGTGAAGTATGGACTAGTTCGTACGAGCAGTACTTC. Translated, it gives CAISEVWTSSYEQYF.

This sequence joins TRBV19 and TRBJ2-1; D call uncertain. CDR1 and CDR2 from the germline V gene are LNHDA and SQIVND (reference sequence). The CDR3 totals 13 residues. Deletions cut 3 bases from V and 7 bases from J, with 10 bases between. CDR3 amino acids: CASSIWLDNEQFF. The CDR3 region has the DNA TGTGCCAGTAGTATCTGGCTAGATAATGAGCAGTTCTTC.

The V and J genes are TRBV19 and TRBJ1-1; a possible D gene is TRBD1 (5 bases). Germline lookup yields CDR1 LNHDA and CDR2 SQIVND (reference sequence). The germline V and J ends were trimmed by 1 base and 10 bases, with 16 bases remaining between them. CDR3 length: 14 residues. The CDR3 sequence is CASSIVGVDSRAFF. CDR3 DNA sequence: TGTGCCAGTAGTATAGTGGGAGTAGACAGCCGAGCTTTCTTT.

The chain combines TRBV7-6 with TRBJ1-3; D not certain. CDR1 is SGHVS, CDR2 FNYEAQ, per germline. Trimming stripped 4 bases from V and 3 bases from J, with 13 bases between. CDR3 size: 15 residues. The CDR3 loop is CASSSQEGIGNTIYF. CDR3 coding DNA: TGTGCCAGCAGCTCGCAGGAAGGGATTGGAAACACCATATATTTT.

This rearrangement joins TRBV14 to TRBJ2-5; no reliable D call. The CDR3 has 13 amino acids. Germline CDR1 is SGHDN and CDR2 is FVKESK. Deletions cut 0 bases from V and 3 bases from J, with 5 bases between. In DNA form, the CDR3 reads TGTGCCAGCAGCCAAGAGCTAGAAGAGACCCAGTACTTC. Amino acid sequence: CASSQELEETQYF.

The chain combines TRBV27 with TRBJ1-5; 9 positions agree with TRBD1. J was trimmed by 1 base and V by 6 bases; bases with no gene match: 4. This CDR3 region has 15 residues. In germline, CDR1 is MNHEY, CDR2 SMNVEV (reference sequence). The CDR3 bases are TGTGCCAGCAGGGGACAGGGAGGGAGCAATCAGCCCCAGCATTTT. As protein: CASRGQGGSNQPQHF.

The J gene is TRBJ1-5, the V gene TRBV27, with a tentative D call TRBD1 (5 bases). The ends were cut back, 7 bases at V and 4 bases at J, with 11 bases in the middle. Germline CDR1 reads MNHEY; CDR2 reads SMNVEV (reference sequence). The CDR3 loop spans 13 amino acids. The DNA of the CDR3 is TGTGCCAGCACCTCACAGGTTAATCAGCCCCAGCATTTT. This translates into CASTSQVNQPQHF.

V gene TRBV7-6 combines with J gene TRBJ1-1; possible D gene TRBD1, 6 bases. This CDR3 is 14 amino acids long. Trimming took 5 bases from V and 6 from J, leaving 16 bases between them. CDR1 and CDR2 (germline): SGHVS, FNYEAQ. The CDR3 DNA is TGTGCCAGCAGCGCCCAGGACAGTACCTCTGAAGCTTTCTTT. Translation: CASSAQDSTSEAFF. Full variable domain (remainder filled in from reference TRBV7-6 and TRBJ1-1): GAGVSQSPRYKVTKRGQDVALRCDPISGHVSLYWYRQALGQGPEFLTYFNYEAQQDKSGLPNDRFSAERPEGSISTLTIQRTEQRDSAMYRCASSAQDSTSEAFFGQGTRLTVV.

The gene calls are TRBV29-1 and TRBJ2-1; D perhaps matches TRBD2 (5 bases). Looked up from germline, CDR1 is SQVTM and CDR2 is ANQGSEA. The CDR3 is 11 amino acids. Trimming removed 7 bases from V and 9 bases from J, with 13 bases in between. The CDR3 nucleotides are TGCAGCGCCGAACTAGAGGCTGAGCAGTTCTTC. Protein product: CSAELEAEQFF.

This chain joins TRBV6-1 and TRBJ1-2, with D possibly being TRBD1 (5 bases). Trimming removed 6 bases at V and 4 bases at J, with 12 bases between. This CDR3 has 13 amino acids. The germline gives CDR1 MNHNS, CDR2 SASEGT. Here the CDR3 DNA reads TGTGCCAGCAGCCCGACAGAGATCTATGGCTACACCTTC. It translates to CASSPTEIYGYTF.

The chain uses TRBV5-5 and TRBJ2-1; D not certain. The CDR3 extends over 15 amino acids. Germline V gene sequence: CDR1 SGHKS, CDR2 YYEKEE (reference sequence). With 1 base removed from V and 0 bases from J, the gap between germline ends came to 8 bases. The CDR3, as DNA: TGTGCCAGCAGCTTGTATTTAGACTCCTACAATGAGCAGTTCTTC. This encodes CASSLYLDSYNEQFF.

The chain couples TRBV11-2 to TRBJ2-1; 8 nucleotides line up with TRBD2. J was trimmed by 3 bases and V by 1 base; bases with no gene match: 5. The CDR3 has 16 residues. The germline CDR1 and CDR2 sequences are SGHAT and FQNNGV. In DNA, the CDR3 is TGTGCCAGCAGCTTAGGGGGACTAGATCTCTACAATGAGCAGTTCTTC. It specifies CASSLGGLDLYNEQFF.

Written as DNA, the CDR3 is TGCAGCGTTGACTTCGGGGGACCTAACTATGGCTACACCTTC. It translates to CSVDFGGPNYGYTF. The chain employs TRBV29-1 and TRBJ1-2, with a possible D match to TRBD1 (5 bases). The CDR3 is made up of 14 amino acids. Germline V CDR1 and CDR2: SQVTM, ANQGSEA. Trimming removed 3 bases at V and 0 bases at J, with 11 bases between. Full variable domain (remainder filled in from reference TRBV29-1 and TRBJ1-2): SAVISQKPSRDICQRGTSLTIQCQVDSQVTMMFWYRQQPGQSLTLIATANQGSEATYESGFVIDKFPISRPNLTFSTLTVSNMSPEDSSIYLCSVDFGGPNYGYTFGSGTRLTVV.

J is TRBJ2-1 and V is TRBV13; 7 nucleotides agree with TRBD1. The V gene's germline CDR1 is PRHDT and CDR2 FYEKMQ (reference sequence). The J segment lost 6 bases and the V segment lost 5 bases, leaving 7 bases of the junction unmatched. CDR3 length: 14 residues. CDR3: CASSGRGHSNEQFF. CDR3 sequence (DNA): TGTGCCAGCAGCGGAAGGGGGCACAGCAATGAGCAGTTCTTC.

A few counts support this clonotype. The V and J genes are TRBV6-1 and TRBJ1-5; maybe TRBD1 (5 bases). Germline CDR1 is MNHNS and CDR2 is SASEGT. V was shortened by 2 bases and J by 9 bases, with 8 bases between the two germline ends. CDR3 size: 12 residues. The CDR3 sequence is CASSETGRPQHF. The CDR3 DNA sequence: TGTGCCAGCAGTGAAACAGGTCGGCCCCAGCATTTT.

This rearrangement joins TRBV7-2 to TRBJ2-7; D call uncertain. The CDR3 loop spans 14 amino acids. V was cut by 5 bases and J by 0 bases, with 11 bases left in between. Germline V lookup: CDR1 SGHTA, CDR2 FQGNSA. The CDR3 nucleotides read TGTGCCAGCAGCAGTTACCCGCGCTCCTACGAGCAGTACTTC. Its translation is CASSSYPRSYEQYF.

V is TRBV15 and J is TRBJ2-1; D might be TRBD1 or TRBD2, each matching 6 bases. CDR1 and CDR2 from the germline V gene are LNHNV and YYDKDF (reference sequence). Trimming took off 3 bases at V and 2 bases at J, with 11 bases between the two ends. This CDR3 is built from 15 residues. CDR3 sequence (DNA): TGTGCCACCAGCAGGGAGGGACAAACCTACAATGAGCAGTTCTTC. It codes for CATSREGQTYNEQFF.

This chain joins TRBV28 and TRBJ1-5; the D is unclear. Deletions cut 4 bases from V and 4 bases from J, with 8 bases between. The CDR3 consists of 13 residues. Per germline, CDR1 MDHEN and CDR2 SYDVKM. This CDR3 is CASSSPRNQPQHF. The CDR3 coding sequence is TGTGCCAGCAGTTCTCCCCGGAATCAGCCCCAGCATTTT.

V and J are TRBV4-2 and TRBJ2-2; 7 bases match TRBD1. J gave up 0 bases and V 1 base, and 2 bases lay outside the gene matches. Germline-derived CDR1 and CDR2 are LGHNA and YNFKEQ. The CDR3 has 16 residues. The CDR3 reads CASSQVGTANTGELFF. In DNA, the CDR3 is TGTGCCAGCAGCCAAGTGGGGACAGCGAACACCGGGGAGCTGTTTTTT.

This clonotype was recorded once. The chain joins TRBV9 to TRBJ2-7; 9 bases align to TRBD2. The ends lost 3 bases at V and 2 bases at J; junction bases unmatched: 3. The CDR3 loop spans 14 amino acids. Germline V gene data show CDR1 as SGDLS and CDR2 as YYNGEE. CDR3 in amino acids: CASSATSGAYEQYF. The CDR3 region has the DNA TGTGCCAGCAGCGCGACTAGCGGCGCCTACGAGCAGTACTTC.

This chain connects TRBV10-3 to TRBJ2-7, with 10 positions matching TRBD1. CDR1 and CDR2 from the germline V gene are ENHRY and SYGVKD. With V trimmed by 4 bases and J by 5 bases, 5 bases remained unmatched. CDR3 size: 14 residues. Written as DNA, the CDR3 is TGTGCCATCAGTGGGGGGGACAGGGGAGACGAGCAGTACTTC. Translated: CAISGGDRGDEQYF.

This clonotype occurred a few times. The chain combines TRBV7-9 with TRBJ2-1; D remains ambiguous. From germline, CDR1 is SEHNR and CDR2 FQNEAQ (reference sequence). Trimming removed 2 bases from V and 15 bases from J, with 14 bases in between. The CDR3 is made up of 12 amino acids. The CDR3 loop reads CASSLFSGRVFF. Written as DNA, the CDR3 is TGTGCCAGCAGCTTATTTTCGGGCCGGGTGTTCTTC.

This clonotype was seen more than once but under ten times. The chain is built from TRBV2 and TRBJ1-1; no definite D call. Germline CDR1 reads SNHLY; CDR2 reads FYNNEI. V lost 8 bases and J lost 3, with 7 bases in between. The CDR3 loop spans 11 amino acids. DNA for the CDR3: TGTGCCAGCGCCGGCTACACTGAAGCTTTCTTT. Translation gives CASAGYTEAFF.